One sample yielded the 10 T cell receptor beta chains listed below, sequenced in a study of yellow fever vaccine responses in identical twins. A single record per CDR3 protein comes from TCRdb applying MiXCR to the RT-PCR reads. The table has under 25,000 distinct CDR3 sequences, roughly 70% seen once. Here the sequenced sample was T cells from blood (PBMCs), unsorted or a sorted subset (not recorded which), taken before or after yellow fever vaccination (not recorded which). The receptors derive from a woman between 18 and 29 years old who received the yellow fever vaccine.

The chain recombines TRBV18 with TRBJ1-4, with a possible D match to TRBD1 (5 bases). The CDR3 extends over 16 amino acids. Germline V CDR1 and CDR2: KGHSH, LQKENI. Deletions cut 2 bases from V and 0 bases from J, with 10 bases between. CDR3 region: CASSPDSPTTNEKLFF. CDR3 in DNA: TGTGCCAGCTCACCAGACAGCCCAACAACTAATGAAAAACTGTTTTTT.

The chain couples TRBV7-6 to TRBJ1-1; 11 nucleotides match TRBD1. This CDR3 has 16 amino acids. CDR1 and CDR2 (germline): SGHVS, FNYEAQ. The trim removed 5 bases at V and 5 bases at J, leaving 10 bases unmatched. The CDR3: CASSPGQGASWTEAFF. The CDR3 DNA follows: TGTGCCAGCAGCCCAGGACAGGGGGCTTCGTGGACTGAAGCTTTCTTT.

The rearrangement uses TRBV7-3 and TRBJ1-1; no reliable D call. CDR3 size: 13 residues. Trimming pared 5 bases from V and 0 bases from J, leaving 7 bases between. Germline CDR1 is SGHTA and CDR2 is FQGTGA. CDR3 DNA sequence: TGTGCCAGCAGCACTGCCCTGAACACTGAAGCTTTCTTT. It encodes CASSTALNTEAFF.

The CDR3 loop is CAISEITGTGRNTEAFF. As DNA, the CDR3 is TGTGCCATCAGTGAGATCACAGGGACGGGACGGAACACTGAAGCTTTCTTT. This chain connects TRBV10-3 to TRBJ1-1; possibly TRBD1 for D (6 bases). Germline CDR1 reads ENHRY; CDR2 reads SYGVKD. Trimming took off 2 bases at V and 1 base at J, with 17 bases between the two ends. The CDR3 loop spans 17 amino acids.

The V call is TRBV11-1, the J call TRBJ2-3; TRBD2 is a possible D gene (7 bases). The length of the CDR3 is 15 residues. V lost 1 base and J 4 bases, leaving 12 bases between the germline ends. Germline CDR1 SGHAT, CDR2 FQDESV (reference sequence). Here the CDR3 reads CASSLGGGRADTQYF. In DNA, the CDR3 is TGTGCCAGCAGCTTAGGGGGGGGGCGGGCAGATACGCAGTATTTT. The variable domain in full, completed from reference TRBV11-1 and TRBJ2-3, reads EAEVAQSPRYKITEKSQAVAFWCDPISGHATLYWYRQILGQGPELLVQFQDESVVDDSQLPKDRFSAERLKGVDSTLKIQPAELGDSAMYLCASSLGGGRADTQYFGPGTRLTVL.

This rearrangement joins TRBV4-1 to TRBJ1-3, with D hard to call. Trimming removed 3 bases at V and 0 bases at J, with 12 bases between. CDR1 is MGHRA and CDR2 is YSYEKL in the germline V gene. CDR3 length equals 16 residues. In DNA form, the CDR3 reads TGCGCCAGCAGCCACGGACGGGCTCTCTCTGGAAACACCATATATTTT. This codes for CASSHGRALSGNTIYF.

J is TRBJ2-4 and V is TRBV28; D unresolved. In germline, CDR1 is MDHEN, CDR2 SYDVKM. Trimming cost V 8 bases and J 0 bases, with 11 bases left between them. This CDR3 spans 14 amino acids. CDR3: CASARDLAKNIQYF. The CDR3 nucleotides read TGTGCCAGCGCCCGAGACCTAGCCAAAAACATTCAGTACTTC.

V usage is TRBV11-1 and J usage is TRBJ2-1; weak D call: TRBD1 (6 bases). Germline loops: CDR1 SGHAT, CDR2 FQDESV (reference sequence). V lost 2 bases, J lost 5 bases, and 10 bases lay in between. The length of the CDR3 is 14 residues. CDR3 residues: CASSLKDSHNEQFF. The DNA of the CDR3 is TGTGCCAGCAGCTTAAAGGACAGCCACAATGAGCAGTTCTTC. The full variable domain, with the rest looked up from reference TRBV11-1 and TRBJ2-1, is EAEVAQSPRYKITEKSQAVAFWCDPISGHATLYWYRQILGQGPELLVQFQDESVVDDSQLPKDRFSAERLKGVDSTLKIQPAELGDSAMYLCASSLKDSHNEQFFGPGTRLTVL.

The chain employs TRBV5-1 and TRBJ2-7; D is ambiguous. The CDR3 is 15 amino acids. CDR1 and CDR2 from the germline V gene are SGHRS and YFSETQ. Between the trimmed V and J ends, which lost 1 base and 1 base, there was a span of 12 bases. CDR3 amino acids: CASSLMGLSSYEQYF. The CDR3, as DNA: TGCGCCAGCAGCTTGATGGGCCTTTCATCCTACGAGCAGTACTTC.

The chain has TRBV11-1 and TRBJ1-2; 8 positions agree with TRBD1. The CDR3 has 13 residues. Per germline, CDR1 SGHAT and CDR2 FQDESV (reference sequence). Trimming took 5 bases from V and 6 from J; bases not matched to a gene: 5. The CDR3 reads CASSRGQGHGYTF. CDR3 in DNA: TGTGCCAGCAGCAGAGGACAGGGCCATGGCTACACCTTC.